Below, 8 T cell receptor beta chains from the same sample are listed, as sequenced in a study of cytomegalovirus exposure and HLA in healthy donors (dated by TCRdb to between 2016 and 2019). Library creation used the immunoSEQ multiplex PCR assay. A mixture of 60 forward primers for TCR Vbeta segments and 13 reverse primers for TCR Jbeta segments was used in the multiplex PCR. In its TCRdb copy, this immuneACCESS table keeps in-frame sequences only and misses some clones. Where compared with another copy, unresolved V genes explain less than half of these, and the others have no known cause. This sample gives around 110,000 clones in total; roughly 9.9% of them show up just once. The top ten clonotypes cover roughly 3% of the sample. The sample was PBMCs. These receptors were collected from a man aged 30-40 years in good health and CMV-seronegative.

The chain joins TRBV9 to TRBJ2-1; D not certain. Trimming pared 4 bases from V and 2 bases from J, leaving 13 bases between. The CDR3 is made up of 15 amino acids. Germline CDR1 SGDLS, CDR2 YYNGEE. For the CDR3, the DNA is TGTGCCAGCAGCCCACGTCTAGACGCCTACAATGAGCAGTTCTTC. Amino acid sequence: CASSPRLDAYNEQFF.

This clone was picked up a small number of times. This rearrangement joins TRBV25-1 to TRBJ2-2; D might be TRBD2 (6 bases). Germline V gene sequence: CDR1 MGHDK, CDR2 SYGVNS. V was shortened by 1 base and J by 7 bases, with 16 bases between the two germline ends. The CDR3 contains 16 residues. The CDR3 loop reads CASSEWEAPQIGELFF. CDR3 DNA sequence: TGTGCCAGCAGTGAATGGGAGGCGCCTCAAATCGGGGAGCTGTTTTTT. Full variable domain (outside the CDR3, taken from reference TRBV25-1 and TRBJ2-2): EADIYQTPRYLVIGTGKKITLECSQTMGHDKMYWYQQDPGMELHLIHYSYGVNSTEKGDLSSESTVSRIRTEHFPLTLESARPSHTSQYLCASSEWEAPQIGELFFGEGSRLTVL.

This clone was recorded a few times. The chain recombines TRBV15 with TRBJ2-5, with a tentative D call TRBD1 (6 bases). Looked up from germline, CDR1 is LNHNV and CDR2 is YYDKDF (reference sequence). This CDR3 has 17 residues. Between the trimmed V and J ends, which lost 0 bases and 0 bases, there was a span of 14 bases. The CDR3 reads CATSRDQGTSYQETQYF. Written as DNA, the CDR3 is TGTGCCACCAGCAGAGATCAGGGGACCTCGTACCAAGAGACCCAGTACTTC.

As DNA, the CDR3 is TGCGCCAGCTGGACTAGCGGGGGTCTGGATACGCAGTATTTT. Its protein is CASWTSGGLDTQYF. The chain carries TRBV5-1 and TRBJ2-3; 13 bases match TRBD2. CDR3 length: 14 residues. Germline V CDR1 and CDR2: SGHRS, YFSETQ. The J segment lost 6 bases and the V segment lost 7 bases, leaving 5 bases of the junction unmatched.

This chain uses TRBV5-5 with TRBJ1-6; D unclear. Germline loops: CDR1 SGHKS, CDR2 YYEKEE (reference sequence). V lost 2 bases and J lost 9, with 15 bases in between. This CDR3 contains 15 residues. In nucleotides, the CDR3 is TGTGCCAGCAGCTTTCTTTCTGGGGAGCGTTCACCCCTCCACTTT. Protein sequence: CASSFLSGERSPLHF.

There are a few counts of this clone. The rearrangement uses TRBV18 and TRBJ2-5; perhaps TRBD1 as D (5 bases). CDR3 length: 14 residues. Germline CDR1 and CDR2: KGHSH and LQKENI. The V and J ends lost 1 base and 2 bases respectively, with 8 bases between them. In nucleotides, the CDR3 is TGTGCCAGCTCACCACAAGGGGTTCAAGAGACCCAGTACTTC. It yields the protein CASSPQGVQETQYF.

The chain is built from TRBV7-2 and TRBJ1-5, with a tentative D call TRBD1 (6 bases). The CDR3 is made up of 14 amino acids. CDR1 SGHTA and CDR2 FQGNSA come from the germline V gene. The V gene lost 3 bases and the J gene lost 3 bases, with 9 bases spanning the gap. CDR3: CASSFGQLNQPQHF. CDR3 nucleotide sequence: TGTGCCAGCAGCTTTGGACAGCTCAATCAGCCCCAGCATTTT.

This chain uses TRBV9 with TRBJ2-7; 9 bases agree with TRBD1. Per germline, CDR1 SGDLS and CDR2 YYNGEE. V gave up 3 bases and J gave up 3 bases; unmatched junction bases: 10. The CDR3 covers 16 residues. CDR3: CASSAETGGSYYEQYF. The CDR3, as DNA: TGTGCCAGCAGCGCCGAGACAGGGGGATCCTACTACGAGCAGTACTTC.